The 17 T cell receptor beta chains below were found in one sample sequenced in a study of post-analysis software for immune sequencing data. Broader study findings: Five TRBV segments were significantly more frequent in patients than in controls. TRBV5-6, TRBV5-1 and TRBV20-1 were among these segments.

Unique molecular identifiers featured in each of the TCR beta cDNA libraries. MiXCR was run by TCRdb on the PCR reads, yielding one entry per CDR3 protein. The table has around 180,000 distinct CDR3 sequences, over 25% seen once. Their antigens remain unidentified. What was sequenced was blood. Source of these receptors: a girl under 18 with multiple sclerosis.

This clonotype was detected many times. The chain recombines TRBV6-2 or TRBV6-3 with TRBJ2-7; D remains ambiguous. The CDR3 extends over 13 amino acids. Trimming took off 7 bases at V and 5 bases at J, with 15 bases between the two ends. Germline CDR1 reads MNHEY; CDR2 reads SVGEGT. The CDR3 nucleotides read TGTGCCAGCACTAATTTGATTCGAAACGAGCAGTACTTC. It encodes CASTNLIRNEQYF.

This clonotype has only a few counts. The V gene is TRBV5-1, the J gene TRBJ2-5; 13 positions match TRBD2. The J call may be incorrect, as the DNA end agrees better with TRBJ2-7. This CDR3 contains 18 residues. In germline, CDR1 is SGHRS, CDR2 YFSETQ. The CDR3 DNA sequence: TGCGCCAGCAGCTTGGTATCGACTAGCGGGGGGATTGACTACGAGCAGTACTTC. Translated: CASSLVSTSGGIDYEQYF.

There are many counts of this clonotype. This chain joins TRBV12-3 or TRBV12-4 and TRBJ1-2; D is perhaps TRBD1 (6 bases). The CDR3 spans 14 residues. The V gene lost 2 bases and the J gene lost 8 bases, with 15 bases spanning the gap. The CDR3 nucleotides are TGTGCCAGCAGTTTACTGGGGGCCCCGGAGGGCTACACCTTC. Amino acids: CASSLLGAPEGYTF.

This clonotype was counted ten times or more. CDR3 protein: CASSLNAKRPYNEQFF. CDR3 DNA: TGTGCCAGCAGCTTAAACGCCAAACGTCCCTACAATGAGCAGTTCTTC. The rearrangement joins TRBV7-3 to TRBJ2-1; D remains unclear. Germline V gene lookup returns CDR1 SGHTA and CDR2 FQGTGA. This CDR3 has 16 residues. The V end was cut by 1 base, the J end by 2 bases, with 12 bases between. Full variable domain (remainder filled in from reference TRBV7-3 and TRBJ2-1): GAGVSQTPSNKVTEKGKYVELRCDPISGHTALYWYRQSLGQGPEFLIYFQGTGAADDSGLPNDRFFAVRPEGSVSTLKIQRTERGDSAVYLCASSLNAKRPYNEQFFGPGTRLTVL.

The chain has TRBV20-1 and TRBJ1-2, with 7 bases identical to TRBD1. Germline CDR1 is DFQATT and CDR2 is SNEGSKA (reference sequence). This CDR3 has 13 amino acids. V shed 0 bases and J 8 bases; nucleotides not matched to a gene: 6. CDR3 protein: CSARDFEGGGYTF. Written as DNA, the CDR3 is TGCAGTGCTAGAGATTTCGAAGGGGGCGGCTACACCTTC.

This sequence joins TRBV24-1 and TRBJ2-7, with TRBD2 as a possible D gene (6 bases). This CDR3 region has 16 residues. Germline V gene sequence: CDR1 KGHDR, CDR2 SFDVKD. V lost 0 bases, J lost 2 bases, and 13 bases lay in between. The DNA of the CDR3 is TGTGCCACCAGTGATTTGAGGCCAGGCGGGACCTACGAGCAGTACTTC. Protein product: CATSDLRPGGTYEQYF.

This clonotype has only a few counts. The chain carries TRBV5-1 and TRBJ1-1, with TRBD1 matching 10 bases. V was clipped by 4 bases and J by 9 bases; unmatched bases: 12. The CDR3 is 15 amino acids. Germline V CDR1 and CDR2: SGHRS, YFSETQ. The CDR3 loop reads CASSANAGTGEKAFF. The CDR3 DNA reads as TGCGCCAGCAGCGCAAATGCCGGGACAGGGGAAAAAGCTTTCTTT.

This clonotype was seen at least ten times. V gene TRBV5-1 combines with J gene TRBJ2-1; TRBD2 might be the D (5 bases). This CDR3 is built from 15 residues. Trimming left V 0 bases short and J 3 bases short, with 10 bases between. Germline V gene data show CDR1 as SGHRS and CDR2 as YFSETQ. The CDR3 DNA reads as TGCGCCAGCAGCTTGGCCGAGGGCAGCTACAATGAGCAGTTCTTC. Translating gives CASSLAEGSYNEQFF.

The chain has TRBV7-2 and TRBJ1-1; 9 positions agree with TRBD1. Germline-derived CDR1 and CDR2 are SGHTA and FQGNSA. This CDR3 has 15 amino acids. V shed 7 bases, J shed 4 bases, and the junction held 10 bases outside the gene matches. The CDR3 reads CASTYGTGSATEAFF. In nucleotides, the CDR3 is TGTGCCAGCACCTATGGGACAGGGTCCGCCACTGAAGCTTTCTTT.

This chain uses TRBV7-9 with TRBJ1-1; D unclear. Germline V gene data show CDR1 as SEHNR and CDR2 as FQNEAQ (reference sequence). Trimming cost V 10 bases and J 8 bases, with 11 bases left between them. The CDR3 is made up of 10 amino acids. The CDR3 sequence is CATVPGEAFF. CDR3 nucleotides: TGTGCCACCGTGCCGGGGGAAGCTTTCTTT.

The rearrangement uses TRBV27 and TRBJ2-5; 7 nucleotides agree with TRBD1. Gene TRBJ2-7 matches the end of the DNA better, so the J call may be wrong. Per the germline V gene, CDR1 is MNHEY and CDR2 is SMNVEV (reference sequence). The CDR3 runs 12 residues. The CDR3 DNA is TGTGCCGTACAGGGGCCTCCTAACGAGCAGTACTTC. Residues: CAVQGPPNEQYF.

The CDR3 nucleotides read TGTGCCAGCAGCGAGCAGGGAATGGGTTTCGAGCAGTACTTC. Its translation is CASSEQGMGFEQYF. The chain is built from TRBV9 and TRBJ2-5, with a tentative D call TRBD1 (5 bases). Gene TRBJ2-7 matches the end of the DNA better, so the J call may be wrong. Germline V CDR1 and CDR2: SGDLS, YYNGEE. The CDR3 totals 14 residues.

The chain has TRBV4-1 and TRBJ1-1; D uncertain. The CDR3 sequence is 13 residues long. Deletions cut 3 bases from V and 4 bases from J, with 9 bases between. The germline V gene encodes CDR1 MGHRA and CDR2 YSYEKL. Written as DNA, the CDR3 is TGCGCCAGCAGCCATGAGGGATCCACTGAAGCTTTCTTT. It specifies CASSHEGSTEAFF.

The chain recombines TRBV20-1 with TRBJ2-7; 7 bases fit TRBD2. Germline V gives CDR1 DFQATT, CDR2 SNEGSKA (reference sequence). This CDR3 has 15 residues. The V and J ends lost 1 base and 3 bases, in that order; junction bases with no gene match: 9. CDR3 residues: CSARAMREFLYEQYF. The CDR3 nucleotides are TGCAGTGCTAGAGCTATGCGGGAGTTCCTCTACGAGCAGTACTTC.

This clonotype was seen ten or more times. The chain combines TRBV6-5 with TRBJ1-6; D uncertain. Per germline, CDR1 MNHEY and CDR2 SVGAGI. Deletions cut 5 bases from V and 8 bases from J, with 10 bases between. This CDR3 region has 13 residues. CDR3 sequence reads: CASSPLLDSPLHF. The CDR3 DNA reads TGTGCCAGCAGTCCCCTCCTGGATTCACCCCTCCACTTT.

Details on this clonotype: A much larger clone lies a single base off, so this may be a read error. The genes are TRBV7-9 and TRBJ2-3; 7 nucleotides align to TRBD2. The V segment lost 3 bases and the J segment 3 bases; nucleotides outside the gene matches: 9. Germline CDR1 reads SEHNR; CDR2 reads FQNEAQ (reference sequence). This CDR3 comprises 16 residues. The CDR3 bases are TGTGCCAGCAGCTTTGGGACTGGCGGGAGAACAGATACGCAGTATTTT. Its translation: CASSFGTGGRTDTQYF.

The sample holds a few counts of this clonotype. The chain carries TRBV5-4 and TRBJ2-7; D uncertain. The CDR3 covers 13 residues. Trimming shortened V by 1 base and J by 7 bases, and 12 bases separated the two germline ends. Germline assignment: CDR1 SGHNT and CDR2 YYREEE (reference sequence). CDR3 sequence (DNA): TGTGCCAGCAGCTTGAGTTTAGCTAATGAGCAGTACTTC. Its protein product is CASSLSLANEQYF.